This TCR beta chain was identified during a study of blood T cells in healthy people across ages. Study-level information: Template switching caught about one barcoded beta molecule for each two T cells.

CDR3 length equals 15 residues. The germline V gene encodes CDR1 SNHLY and CDR2 FYNNEI. After removal of 1 base from V and 5 bases from J, the junction contained 7 bases not matched to a gene. Through a sample-barcoded 5' primer and a J-beta primer mix, a second PCR was run for roughly 6 to 11 cycles. Carrying 12 random nucleotides, a template-switch adaptor labeled each individual cDNA molecule. Each CDR3 protein gets one entry after TCRdb re-called the 5' RACE reads with MiXCR. The sample has about 650,000 distinct CDR3 sequences; about 30% are singletons. Study results and limitations: Comparison with aged donors showed that long-lived donors had more naive CD4+ cells and higher diversity. A strong correlation was seen between TCR beta diversity and naive T cell percentage.

This clonotype has just a few counts. Its antigen is unidentified. The sequenced material came from blood. The receptor was isolated from a woman older than 75 in good health. The rearrangement links TRBV2 to TRBJ1-1; 7 bases are a match to TRBD1. CDR3 in DNA: TGTGCCAGCAGTGAAGACAGGGGACGCGGAACTGAAGCTTTCTTT. Amino acids: CASSEDRGRGTEAFF.